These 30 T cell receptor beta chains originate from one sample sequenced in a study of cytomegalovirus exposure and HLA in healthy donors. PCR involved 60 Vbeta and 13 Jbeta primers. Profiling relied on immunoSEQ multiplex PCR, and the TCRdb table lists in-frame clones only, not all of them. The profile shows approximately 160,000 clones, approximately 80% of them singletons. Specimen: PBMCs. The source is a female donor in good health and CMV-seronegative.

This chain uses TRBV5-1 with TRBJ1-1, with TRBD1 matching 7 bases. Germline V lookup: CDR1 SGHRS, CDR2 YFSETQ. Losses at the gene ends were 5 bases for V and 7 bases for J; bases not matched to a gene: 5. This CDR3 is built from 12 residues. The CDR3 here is CASSLRDSEAFF. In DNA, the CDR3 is TGCGCCAGCAGTCTCCGGGACAGTGAAGCTTTCTTT.

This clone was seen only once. The CDR3 sequence is CASRTGTSINQPQHF. In DNA, the CDR3 is TGTGCCAGTAGAACAGGGACCTCTATCAATCAGCCCCAGCATTTT. The chain has TRBV19 and TRBJ1-5; possible D gene TRBD1, 6 bases. Germline CDR1 reads LNHDA; CDR2 reads SQIVND (reference sequence). V shed 6 bases and J shed 3 bases, with 15 bases lying between them. The CDR3 sequence is 15 residues long.

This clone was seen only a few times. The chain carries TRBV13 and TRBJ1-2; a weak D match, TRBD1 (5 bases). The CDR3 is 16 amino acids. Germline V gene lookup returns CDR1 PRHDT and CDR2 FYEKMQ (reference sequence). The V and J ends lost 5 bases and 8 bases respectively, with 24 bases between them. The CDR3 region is CASSGGTDGQGRGYTF. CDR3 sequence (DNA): TGTGCCAGCAGCGGAGGGACGGACGGGCAGGGTAGGGGCTACACCTTC.

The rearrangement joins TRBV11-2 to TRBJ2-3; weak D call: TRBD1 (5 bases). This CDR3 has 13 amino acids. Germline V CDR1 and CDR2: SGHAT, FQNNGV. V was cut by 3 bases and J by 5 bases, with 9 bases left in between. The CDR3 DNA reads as TGTGCCAGCAGCTTTTACGGACAAGATACGCAGTATTTT. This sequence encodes CASSFYGQDTQYF. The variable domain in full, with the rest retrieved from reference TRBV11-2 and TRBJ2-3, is EAGVAQSPRYKIIEKRQSVAFWCNPISGHATLYWYQQILGQGPKLLIQFQNNGVVDDSQLPKDRFSAERLKGVDSTLKIQPAKLEDSAVYLCASSFYGQDTQYFGPGTRLTVL.

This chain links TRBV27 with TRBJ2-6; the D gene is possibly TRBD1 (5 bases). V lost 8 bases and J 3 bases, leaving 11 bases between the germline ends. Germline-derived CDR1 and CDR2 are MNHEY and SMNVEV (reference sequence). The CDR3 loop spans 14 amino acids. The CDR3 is CASGSGYGANVLTF. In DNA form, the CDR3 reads TGTGCCAGCGGCTCAGGGTATGGGGCCAACGTCCTGACTTTC. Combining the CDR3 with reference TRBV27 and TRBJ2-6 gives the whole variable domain EAQVTQNPRYLITVTGKKLTVTCSQNMNHEYMSWYRQDPGLGLRQIYYSMNVEVTDKGDVPEGYKVSRKEKRNFPLILESPSPNQTSLYFCASGSGYGANVLTFGAGSRLTVL.

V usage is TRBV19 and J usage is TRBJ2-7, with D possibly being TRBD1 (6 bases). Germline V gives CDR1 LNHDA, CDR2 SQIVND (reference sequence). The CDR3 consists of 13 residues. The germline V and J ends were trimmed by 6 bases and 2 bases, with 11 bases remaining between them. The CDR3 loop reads CASSARTAYEQYF. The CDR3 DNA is TGTGCCAGTAGCGCTAGGACAGCCTACGAGCAGTACTTC.

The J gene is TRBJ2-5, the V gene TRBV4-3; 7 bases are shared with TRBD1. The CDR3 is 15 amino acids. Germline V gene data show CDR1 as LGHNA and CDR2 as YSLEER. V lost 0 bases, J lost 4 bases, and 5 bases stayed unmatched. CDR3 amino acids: CASSQDPRDRETQYF. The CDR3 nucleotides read TGCGCCAGCAGCCAAGACCCCCGGGACAGAGAGACCCAGTACTTC.

CDR3 loop: CATSRLAGGSAQTQETQYF. The CDR3 DNA reads as TGTGCCACCAGCAGGTTGGCAGGGGGCTCGGCACAAACCCAAGAGACCCAGTACTTC. V gene TRBV15 combines with J gene TRBJ2-5; TRBD1 agrees at 8 bases. Germline CDR1 reads LNHNV; CDR2 reads YYDKDF (reference sequence). This CDR3 has 19 residues. After removal of 3 bases from V and 1 base from J, the junction contained 16 bases not matched to a gene. Complete variable domain (other parts from reference TRBV15 and TRBJ2-5): DAMVIQNPRYQVTQFGKPVTLSCSQTLNHNVMYWYQQKSSQAPKLLFHYYDKDFNNEADTPDNFQSRRPNTSFCFLDIRSPGLGDTAMYLCATSRLAGGSAQTQETQYFGPGTRLLVL.

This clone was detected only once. CDR3 nucleotide sequence: TGTGCCAGCAGCTTAGGACGCAGTTGGTTCGGGGACACTGAAGCTTTCTTT. This codes for CASSLGRSWFGDTEAFF. The chain combines TRBV11-1 with TRBJ1-1; no clear D. This CDR3 comprises 17 residues. Germline assignment: CDR1 SGHAT and CDR2 FQDESV (reference sequence). Trimming removed 1 base from V and 3 bases from J, with 18 bases in between. Supplemented by reference TRBV11-1 and TRBJ1-1, the full variable domain reads EAEVAQSPRYKITEKSQAVAFWCDPISGHATLYWYRQILGQGPELLVQFQDESVVDDSQLPKDRFSAERLKGVDSTLKIQPAELGDSAMYLCASSLGRSWFGDTEAFFGQGTRLTVV.

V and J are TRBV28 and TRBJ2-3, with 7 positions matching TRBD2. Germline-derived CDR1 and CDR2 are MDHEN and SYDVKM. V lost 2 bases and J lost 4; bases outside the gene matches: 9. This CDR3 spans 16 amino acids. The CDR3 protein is CASSLAGRIGADTQYF. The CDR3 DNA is TGTGCCAGCAGTTTAGCCGGGAGGATTGGGGCAGATACGCAGTATTTT.

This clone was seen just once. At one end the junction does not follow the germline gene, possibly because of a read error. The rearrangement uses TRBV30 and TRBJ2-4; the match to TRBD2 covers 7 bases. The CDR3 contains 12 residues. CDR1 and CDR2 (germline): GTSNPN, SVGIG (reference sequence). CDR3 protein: CAWSRGENSQYF. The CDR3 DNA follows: TGTGCCTGGAGTCGGGGGGAAAACAGTCAGTACTTC. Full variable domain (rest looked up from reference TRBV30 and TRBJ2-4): SQTIHQWPATLVQPVGSPLSLECTVEGTSNPNLYWYRQAAGRGLQLLFYSVGIGQISSEVPQNLSASRPQDRQFILSSKKLLLSDSGFYLCAWSRGENSQYFGAGTRLSVL.

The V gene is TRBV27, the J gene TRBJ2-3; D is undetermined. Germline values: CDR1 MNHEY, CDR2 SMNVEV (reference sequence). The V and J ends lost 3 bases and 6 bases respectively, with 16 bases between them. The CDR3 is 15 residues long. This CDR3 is CASSFFRSPLDTQYF. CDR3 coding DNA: TGTGCCAGCAGTTTCTTCAGATCCCCCCTGGATACGCAGTATTTT.

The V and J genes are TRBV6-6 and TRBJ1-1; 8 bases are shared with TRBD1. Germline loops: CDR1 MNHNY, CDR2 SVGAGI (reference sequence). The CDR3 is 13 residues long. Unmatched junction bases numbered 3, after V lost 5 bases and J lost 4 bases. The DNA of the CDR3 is TGTGCCAGCAGTCAAACAGGGGGCACTGAAGCTTTCTTT. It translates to CASSQTGGTEAFF.

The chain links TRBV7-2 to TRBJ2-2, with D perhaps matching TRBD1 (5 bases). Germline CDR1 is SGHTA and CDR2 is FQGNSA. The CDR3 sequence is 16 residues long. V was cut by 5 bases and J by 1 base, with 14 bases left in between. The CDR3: CASSKSGNWNTGELFF. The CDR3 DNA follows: TGTGCCAGCAGCAAATCAGGGAATTGGAACACCGGGGAGCTGTTTTTT.

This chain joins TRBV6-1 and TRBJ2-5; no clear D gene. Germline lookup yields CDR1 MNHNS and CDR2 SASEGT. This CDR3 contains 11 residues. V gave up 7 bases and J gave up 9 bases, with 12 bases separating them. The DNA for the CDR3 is TGTGCCAGCAATCTACCCGAAGCCCAGTACTTC. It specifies CASNLPEAQYF.

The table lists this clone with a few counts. CDR3 loop: CASTEHATNEKLFF. CDR3 coding DNA: TGTGCCAGCACCGAACACGCAACTAATGAAAAACTGTTTTTT. The V call is TRBV9, the J call TRBJ1-4; no clear D. The CDR3 is made up of 14 amino acids. V was clipped by 6 bases and J by 0 bases, with 9 bases between them. Germline CDR1 and CDR2: SGDLS and YYNGEE.

The CDR3 DNA sequence: TGCGCCAGCAGGGAGACCGGGGAGCTGTTTTTT. Its translation is CASRETGELFF. The chain couples TRBV5-1 to TRBJ2-2, with unresolved D. Germline CDR1 reads SGHRS; CDR2 reads YFSETQ. There are 11 residues in the CDR3. Trimming left V 5 bases short and J 5 bases short, with 4 bases between.

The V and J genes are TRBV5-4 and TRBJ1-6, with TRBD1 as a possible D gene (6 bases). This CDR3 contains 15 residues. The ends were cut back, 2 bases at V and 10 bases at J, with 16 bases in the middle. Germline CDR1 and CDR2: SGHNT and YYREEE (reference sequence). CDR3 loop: CASSFPPTGKSPLHF. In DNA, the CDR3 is TGTGCCAGCAGCTTCCCTCCGACAGGAAAGTCACCCCTCCACTTT.

CDR3 residues: CATGTGYAGYTF. CDR3 bases: TGTGCCACCGGGACAGGGTACGCTGGCTACACCTTC. This chain links TRBV19 with TRBJ1-2; 9 nucleotides align to TRBD1. In germline, CDR1 is LNHDA, CDR2 SQIVND (reference sequence). V shed 10 bases and J 7 bases; nucleotides not matched to a gene: 7. This CDR3 is 12 amino acids long.

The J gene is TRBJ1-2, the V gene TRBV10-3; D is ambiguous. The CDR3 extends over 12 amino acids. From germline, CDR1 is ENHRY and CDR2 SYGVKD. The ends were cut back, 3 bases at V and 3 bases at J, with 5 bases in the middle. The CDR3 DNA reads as TGTGCCATCAGTGACGGGGACTATGGCTACACCTTC. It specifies CAISDGDYGYTF.

CDR3 loop: CASSSRTGVGNQPQHF. For the CDR3, the DNA is TGTGCCAGCAGCTCAAGGACAGGGGTTGGCAATCAGCCCCAGCATTTT. This chain joins TRBV5-4 and TRBJ1-5, with 9 bases identical to TRBD1. Per the germline V gene, CDR1 is SGHNT and CDR2 is YYREEE (reference sequence). The CDR3 has 16 amino acids. V gave up 3 bases and J gave up 2 bases; unmatched junction bases: 6.

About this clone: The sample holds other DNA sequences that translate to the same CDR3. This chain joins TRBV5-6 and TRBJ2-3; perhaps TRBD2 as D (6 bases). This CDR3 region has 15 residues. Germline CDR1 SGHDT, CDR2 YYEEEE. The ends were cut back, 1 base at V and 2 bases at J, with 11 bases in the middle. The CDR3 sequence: CASSLYGGATDTQYF. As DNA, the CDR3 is TGTGCCAGCAGCTTGTACGGAGGGGCCACAGATACGCAGTATTTT.

CDR3 bases: TGTGCCAGCGACCGGACAGGGGCACGGTACACTGAAGCTTTCTTT. Its protein is CASDRTGARYTEAFF. The V call is TRBV6-5, the J call TRBJ1-1, with TRBD1 matching 9 bases. The CDR3 is made up of 15 amino acids. The trim removed 8 bases at V and 3 bases at J, leaving 10 bases unmatched. Germline CDR1 is MNHEY and CDR2 is SVGAGI.

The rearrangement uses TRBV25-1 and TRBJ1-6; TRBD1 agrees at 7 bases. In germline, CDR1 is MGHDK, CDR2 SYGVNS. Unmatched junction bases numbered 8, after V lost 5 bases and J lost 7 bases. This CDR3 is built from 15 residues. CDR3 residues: CASSQGERENSPLHF. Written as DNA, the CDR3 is TGTGCCAGCAGTCAGGGGGAAAGGGAGAATTCACCCCTCCACTTT.

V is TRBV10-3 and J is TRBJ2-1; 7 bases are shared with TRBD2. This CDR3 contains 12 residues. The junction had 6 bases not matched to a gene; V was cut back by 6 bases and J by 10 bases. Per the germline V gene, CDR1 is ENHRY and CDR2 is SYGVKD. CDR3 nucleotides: TGTGCCATCAGAGGCCTCGGGAGGGAGCAGTTCTTC. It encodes CAIRGLGREQFF.

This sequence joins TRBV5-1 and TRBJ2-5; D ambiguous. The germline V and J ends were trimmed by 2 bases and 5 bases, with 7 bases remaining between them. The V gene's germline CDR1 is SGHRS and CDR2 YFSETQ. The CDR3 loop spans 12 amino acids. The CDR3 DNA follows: TGCGCCAGCAGCTTTTCTGAGGAGACCCAGTACTTC. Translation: CASSFSEETQYF. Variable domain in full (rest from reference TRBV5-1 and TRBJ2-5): KAGVTQTPRYLIKTRGQQVTLSCSPISGHRSVSWYQQTPGQGLQFLFEYFSETQRNKGNFPGRFSGRQFSNSRSEMNVSTLELGDSALYLCASSFSEETQYFGPGTRLLVL.

The DNA of the CDR3 is TGTGCCAGTAGTATTCGACTAGCGGTCCCAGAGCAGTACTTC. The encoded protein is CASSIRLAVPEQYF. The genes are TRBV19 and TRBJ2-7, with 9 positions matching TRBD2. Germline loops: CDR1 LNHDA, CDR2 SQIVND (reference sequence). Trimming removed 3 bases from V and 7 bases from J; junction bases left unmatched: 7. This CDR3 region has 14 residues.

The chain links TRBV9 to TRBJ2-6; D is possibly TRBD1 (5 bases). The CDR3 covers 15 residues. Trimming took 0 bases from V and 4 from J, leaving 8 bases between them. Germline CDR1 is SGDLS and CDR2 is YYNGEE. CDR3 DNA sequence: TGTGCCAGCAGCGTAGTGGGGCCCGGGGCCAACGTCCTGACTTTC. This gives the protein CASSVVGPGANVLTF.

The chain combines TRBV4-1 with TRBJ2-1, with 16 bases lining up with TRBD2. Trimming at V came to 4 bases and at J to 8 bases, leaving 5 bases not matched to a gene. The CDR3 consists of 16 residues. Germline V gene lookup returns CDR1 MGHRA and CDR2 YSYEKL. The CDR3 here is CASSLGTSGRAYEQFF. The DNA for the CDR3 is TGCGCCAGCAGCCTAGGGACTAGCGGGAGGGCATATGAGCAGTTCTTC.

The CDR3 bases are TGTGCCAGTACCCCGGGACAATTGAACACTGAAGCTTTCTTT. This gives the protein CASTPGQLNTEAFF. The chain combines TRBV19 with TRBJ1-1; possible D gene TRBD1, 6 bases. The V and J ends lost 7 bases and 0 bases respectively, with 12 bases between them. The germline V gene has CDR1 LNHDA and CDR2 SQIVND (reference sequence). CDR3 length: 14 amino acids.